The following is a TCR beta chain sequence with its context. Its antigen is unidentified. Sequenced by immunoSEQ multiplex PCR; TCRdb stores in-frame clones only, minus some. The repertoire holds 35,000 to 50,000 clones, about 74% seen once, with more than 20% in the top ten. This entry is derived from a study of PD-1 blockade in classical Hodgkin lymphoma. Study-level points and caveats: Baseline diversity was lower in partial responders and progressors than complete responders. Compared with baseline, CD4+ but not CD8+ TCR diversity had risen significantly by C4D1. When set against healthy donors, newly diagnosed patients were reported to show lower baseline TCR diversity.

Each patient experienced a relapse that followed autologous stem cell transplantation, and brentuximab vedotin exposure varied. Looked up from germline, CDR1 is SEHNR and CDR2 is FQNEAQ (reference sequence). The J segment lost 5 bases and the V segment lost 1 base, leaving 10 bases of the junction unmatched. The CDR3 runs to 18 residues. Specimen: peripheral blood mononuclear cells (PBMCs), collected at baseline. This TCR was recovered from a human donor with classical Hodgkin lymphoma. J is TRBJ2-1 and V is TRBV7-9; TRBD2 matches 11 bases. This CDR3 is CASSLVAGGPFGNNEQFF. The CDR3 DNA sequence: TGTGCCAGCAGCTTAGTAGCGGGAGGGCCTTTTGGGAACAATGAGCAGTTCTTC.